The 24 T cell receptor beta chains reported below all come from one sample, sequenced in a study of vaccination and CD4 T cells after COVID-19. Treatment described: roughly 10-day PBMC culture with coronavirus spike peptide pools or control peptides (ViraFEST assay). Their antigens are not known. Sequenced with the Oncomine TCR Beta short-read assay was DNA taken from cultured CD4+ T cells. Each CDR3 protein gets one entry after TCRdb re-called the PCR reads with MiXCR. The data contain more than 10,000 distinct CDR3 sequences, roughly 75% of them singletons. The sequenced material came from CD4+ T cells from blood, cultured in vitro. All receptors come from a human donor who had recovered from COVID-19.

The rearrangement links TRBV7-6 to TRBJ2-7; unclear D gene. The CDR3 is made up of 13 amino acids. Trimming stripped 5 bases from V and 3 bases from J, with 11 bases between. Per germline, CDR1 SGHVS and CDR2 FNYEAQ. Here the CDR3 reads CASSRLDLYEQYF. In nucleotides, the CDR3 is TGTGCCAGCAGCAGATTGGACCTCTACGAGCAGTACTTC.

The V call is TRBV19, the J call TRBJ2-5; TRBD2 aligns across 8 bases. CDR1 LNHDA and CDR2 SQIVND come from the germline V gene (reference sequence). CDR3 length: 15 residues. Germline trimming cut 5 bases from V and 5 bases from J; bases unmatched to any gene: 10. CDR3 protein: CASSETSAALETQYF. CDR3 sequence (DNA): TGTGCCAGTAGTGAGACTAGCGCAGCGTTGGAGACCCAGTACTTC.

The chain carries TRBV24-1 and TRBJ2-7; a possible D gene is TRBD2 (5 bases). Germline V CDR1 and CDR2: KGHDR, SFDVKD. The CDR3 runs 14 residues. Trimming left V 3 bases short and J 7 bases short, with 15 bases between. The CDR3: CATSDPRAREEQYF. The CDR3 DNA reads as TGTGCCACCAGTGATCCGCGGGCGAGGGAGGAGCAGTACTTC.

The chain is built from TRBV7-2 and TRBJ2-1, with TRBD2 matching 9 bases. The trim removed 4 bases at V and 5 bases at J, leaving 3 bases unmatched. Germline V gene sequence: CDR1 SGHTA, CDR2 FQGNSA. This CDR3 comprises 14 residues. The CDR3, as DNA: TGTGCCAGCAGCTCGGGACTAGCCAACAATGAGCAGTTCTTC. Amino acids: CASSSGLANNEQFF.

J is TRBJ1-6 and V is TRBV6-4; 9 bases fit TRBD1. The CDR3 has 15 residues. Germline V CDR1 and CDR2: MRHNA, SNTAGT. Losses at the gene ends were 5 bases for V and 11 bases for J; bases not matched to a gene: 10. CDR3: CASSQYRDRATPLHF. The CDR3 nucleotides read TGTGCCAGCAGTCAATATCGGGACAGGGCAACACCCCTCCACTTT.

The chain carries TRBV20-1 and TRBJ2-7, with D perhaps TRBD2 (5 bases). This CDR3 is built from 12 residues. Germline loops: CDR1 DFQATT, CDR2 SNEGSKA (reference sequence). Trimming removed 5 bases at V and 3 bases at J, with 11 bases between. The CDR3 region has the DNA TGCAGTGCTCCCGGACTCTTCTACGAGCAGTACTTC. This sequence encodes CSAPGLFYEQYF.

The rearrangement links TRBV6-1 to TRBJ1-1; 7 bases line up with TRBD1. J gave up 0 bases and V 6 bases, and 10 bases lay outside the gene matches. CDR3 length: 16 residues. Germline CDR1 reads MNHNS; CDR2 reads SASEGT. The chain's CDR3 is CASRQQGRGMNTEAFF. The CDR3 nucleotides are TGTGCCAGCAGGCAACAGGGGAGGGGGATGAACACTGAAGCTTTCTTT.

The CDR3 loop reads CASRHTLGTYEQYF. The DNA for the CDR3 is TGCGCCAGCAGGCACACTCTGGGGACCTACGAGCAGTACTTC. The chain links TRBV10-2 to TRBJ2-7; D is undetermined. The V gene lost 6 bases and the J gene lost 2 bases, with 14 bases spanning the gap. The germline V gene has CDR1 WSHSY and CDR2 SAAADI. The CDR3 sequence is 14 residues long.

This clonotype was counted a few times. In nucleotides, the CDR3 is TGTGCCAGCAGCCACACGGGACGGTTCACCGGGGAGCTGTTTTTT. This encodes CASSHTGRFTGELFF. V is TRBV5-8 and J is TRBJ2-2; D is tentatively TRBD1 or TRBD2 (5 bases each). The germline V gene has CDR1 SGHTS and CDR2 YDEGEE. This CDR3 comprises 15 residues. V shed 4 bases and J shed 4 bases, with 14 bases lying between them.

The V call is TRBV7-2, the J call TRBJ1-2; the match to TRBD1 covers 8 bases. CDR1 SGHTA and CDR2 FQGNSA come from the germline V gene. The CDR3 has 15 amino acids. The trim removed 5 bases at V and 4 bases at J, leaving 9 bases unmatched. The CDR3 sequence is CASSPDQGAGYGYTF. DNA of the CDR3: TGTGCCAGCAGCCCCGATCAGGGGGCAGGCTATGGCTACACCTTC.

The chain couples TRBV27 to TRBJ1-2, with D possibly TRBD1 on 5 matching bases. This CDR3 region has 15 residues. Germline values: CDR1 MNHEY, CDR2 SMNVEV (reference sequence). The V end was cut by 1 base, the J end by 0 bases, with 9 bases between. The DNA of the CDR3 is TGTGCCAGCAGTTTATATGCCAGGGCTAACTATGGCTACACCTTC. Encoded protein: CASSLYARANYGYTF.

The chain joins TRBV7-2 to TRBJ2-1, with 13 bases matching TRBD2. The germline V gene has CDR1 SGHTA and CDR2 FQGNSA. V was pared by 5 bases and J by 8 bases, with 6 bases of the junction left unmatched. CDR3 length: 15 residues. The CDR3 nucleotides read TGTGCCAGCAGCACCCGACTAGCGGGAGGTGATGAGCAGTTCTTC. It translates to CASSTRLAGGDEQFF.

The rearrangement uses TRBV7-2 and TRBJ2-3; D is unresolved. The CDR3 contains 16 residues. CDR1 is SGHTA, CDR2 FQGNSA, per germline. V was pared by 2 bases and J by 3 bases, with 15 bases between. The CDR3 coding sequence is TGTGCCAGCAGCTTAAGGGCTACCGGATTGACAGATACGCAGTATTTT. Its translation: CASSLRATGLTDTQYF.

In its sample, this clonotype was seen a few times. V usage is TRBV20-1 and J usage is TRBJ1-1, with 9 bases lining up with TRBD1. V dropped 6 bases and J dropped 1; count of bases not matched to a gene: 6. Germline-derived CDR1 and CDR2 are DFQATT and SNEGSKA (reference sequence). This CDR3 comprises 14 residues. The CDR3 reads CSAKNRGRNTEAFF. The CDR3 DNA sequence: TGCAGTGCGAAAAACAGGGGGCGGAACACTGAAGCTTTCTTT.

The chain recombines TRBV7-3 with TRBJ1-2, with D maybe TRBD1 (5 bases). The CDR3 contains 15 residues. Germline V lookup: CDR1 SGHTA, CDR2 FQGTGA. V was clipped by 0 bases and J by 7 bases, with 15 bases between them. DNA of the CDR3: TGTGCCAGCAGCTTAACACCCACGAAGGGACTTGGCTACACCTTC. Translated: CASSLTPTKGLGYTF. Drawing the rest from reference TRBV7-3 and TRBJ1-2, the complete variable domain is GAGVSQTPSNKVTEKGKYVELRCDPISGHTALYWYRQSLGQGPEFLIYFQGTGAADDSGLPNDRFFAVRPEGSVSTLKIQRTERGDSAVYLCASSLTPTKGLGYTFGSGTRLTVV.

This clonotype came up once. V and J are TRBV20-1 and TRBJ2-3; D gene ambiguous. Trimming cost V 0 bases and J 2 bases, with 6 bases left between them. CDR1 and CDR2 from the germline V gene are DFQATT and SNEGSKA (reference sequence). The CDR3 extends over 13 amino acids. CDR3 region: CSAREWTTDTQYF. DNA for the CDR3: TGCAGTGCTAGAGAGTGGACCACAGATACGCAGTATTTT.

The V and J genes are TRBV6-1 and TRBJ2-3; perhaps TRBD2 as D (5 bases). The germline V gene has CDR1 MNHNS and CDR2 SASEGT. Trimming took off 8 bases at V and 9 bases at J, with 9 bases between the two ends. The CDR3 extends over 10 amino acids. The DNA for the CDR3 is TGTGCCAGCGAGTGGAGGACGCAGTATTTT. Protein: CASEWRTQYF.

V usage is TRBV30 and J usage is TRBJ2-5, with a weak D call TRBD1 (6 bases). CDR3 length: 14 amino acids. Trimming cost V 3 bases and J 5 bases, with 16 bases left between them. Germline-derived CDR1 and CDR2 are GTSNPN and SVGIG (reference sequence). The CDR3 coding sequence is TGTGCCTGGAGGGGGGCAGGTAGGGCGGAGACCCAGTACTTC. It specifies CAWRGAGRAETQYF.

This clonotype is a singleton in its sample. This chain joins TRBV7-9 and TRBJ1-5; no clear D. CDR1 is SEHNR, CDR2 FQNEAQ, per germline (reference sequence). Between the trimmed V and J ends, which lost 6 bases and 0 bases, there was a span of 6 bases. The CDR3 sequence is 13 residues long. The CDR3, as DNA: TGTGCCAGCAGTTCGGATAGCAATCAGCCCCAGCATTTT. Amino acids: CASSSDSNQPQHF.

V is TRBV6-1 and J is TRBJ2-3; TRBD2 aligns across 8 bases. V was pared by 0 bases and J by 8 bases, with 4 bases of the junction left unmatched. This CDR3 contains 14 residues. Germline V gene lookup returns CDR1 MNHNS and CDR2 SASEGT. In nucleotides, the CDR3 is TGTGCCAGCAGTGAAGCCAGCGGGAGTGCTACGCAGTATTTT. Translated: CASSEASGSATQYF.

The chain has TRBV6-1 and TRBJ2-7; a possible D gene is TRBD1 (6 bases). V was pared by 4 bases and J by 6 bases, with 19 bases between. Germline loops: CDR1 MNHNS, CDR2 SASEGT. The CDR3 spans 15 residues. The CDR3 nucleotides read TGTGCCAGCAGTGGCCGTGGGGGCGGCTATCTCGAGCAGTACTTC. Protein product: CASSGRGGGYLEQYF.

DNA for the CDR3: TGTGCCAGCAGTGTCGACCGGGGCCACGGCGAGCAGTACTTC. Protein sequence: CASSVDRGHGEQYF. The V and J genes are TRBV2 and TRBJ2-7, with D possibly called TRBD1 or TRBD2 (5 bases each). V was trimmed by 4 bases and J by 6 bases, leaving 16 bases between them. Germline loops: CDR1 SNHLY, CDR2 FYNNEI. The CDR3 consists of 14 residues.

V gene TRBV20-1 combines with J gene TRBJ1-5; D might be TRBD1 (5 bases). The V end lost 2 bases, the J end lost 3 bases, and 11 bases lay between the germline ends. CDR1 and CDR2 from the germline V gene are DFQATT and SNEGSKA (reference sequence). The CDR3 loop spans 14 amino acids. Here the CDR3 reads CSARPGLDNQPQHF. Written as DNA, the CDR3 is TGCAGTGCTAGACCGGGGCTGGACAATCAGCCCCAGCATTTT.

This chain joins TRBV20-1 and TRBJ1-5, with D perhaps matching TRBD1 (6 bases). Germline V CDR1 and CDR2: DFQATT, SNEGSKA (reference sequence). The CDR3 covers 16 residues. Trimming pared 0 bases from V and 3 bases from J, leaving 15 bases between. DNA for the CDR3: TGCAGTGCTAGAGATCTCCGGACAGCAGACAATCAGCCCCAGCATTTT. Translating it yields CSARDLRTADNQPQHF.